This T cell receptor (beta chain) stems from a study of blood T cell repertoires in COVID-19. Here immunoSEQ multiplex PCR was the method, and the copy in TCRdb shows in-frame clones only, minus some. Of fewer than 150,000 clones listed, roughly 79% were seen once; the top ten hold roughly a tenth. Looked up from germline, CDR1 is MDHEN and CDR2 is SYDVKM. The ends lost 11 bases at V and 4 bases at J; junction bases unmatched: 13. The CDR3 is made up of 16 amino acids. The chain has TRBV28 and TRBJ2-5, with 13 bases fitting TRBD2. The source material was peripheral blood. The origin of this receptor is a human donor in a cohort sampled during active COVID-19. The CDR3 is CASKFIRLAGGETQYF. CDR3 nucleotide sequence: TGTGCCTCCAAGTTTATCCGACTAGCGGGGGGAGAGACCCAGTACTTC.